The 8 T cell receptor delta chains below were found in one sample sequenced in a study of fetal and pediatric gammadelta thymocytes. TCRdb repeated clone calling on the reads with CATT. This table has around 1,500 delta-chain clones, about 16% appearing once. Sequencing input: Vgamma9Vdelta2 gamma-delta T cells from the thymus. Regarding subset: sorted CD3+gammadeltaTCR+Vgamma9+Vdelta2+ thymocytes. These receptor sequences come from a child who underwent cardiac surgery and was recorded as healthy.

Within the sample, this clone is large (0.1 to 1%). The J gene is TRDJ1, the V gene TRDV2; no clear D gene. Per the germline V gene, CDR1 is GEAIGNYY and CDR2 is EKD. The CDR3 sequence is 12 residues long. V lost 3 bases to trimming and J lost 8 bases, with 12 bases between them. Here the CDR3 reads CACDVVGEKLIF. The CDR3 coding sequence is TGTGCCTGTGACGTCGTCGGCGAAAAACTCATCTTT.

This clone has just a few counts. The gene calls are TRDV2 and TRDJ1; 10 nucleotides line up with TRDD3. This CDR3 comprises 15 residues. V shed 1 base and J 3 bases; nucleotides not matched to a gene: 4. The germline V gene encodes CDR1 GEAIGNYY and CDR2 EKD. Here the CDR3 reads CACDTVLGDPDKLIF. The CDR3 nucleotides read TGTGCCTGTGACACGGTACTGGGGGATCCCGATAAACTCATCTTT.

The chain links TRDV2 to TRDJ1; D might be TRDD3 (5 bases). Germline CDR1 reads GEAIGNYY; CDR2 reads EKD. The CDR3 extends over 16 amino acids. The V and J ends lost 3 bases and 2 bases respectively, with 18 bases between them. The CDR3 sequence: CACDSGQGGLTDKLIF. CDR3 nucleotides: TGTGCCTGTGACTCTGGACAAGGGGGTTTGACCGATAAACTCATCTTT.

Relative to its sample, this clone is large. V and J are TRDV2 and TRDJ1, with TRDD3 identical over 8 bases. V was clipped by 0 bases and J by 0 bases; unmatched bases: 2. Germline assignment: CDR1 GEAIGNYY and CDR2 EKD. The CDR3 loop spans 15 amino acids. This CDR3 reads CACDTVLGDTDKLIF. The CDR3, as DNA: TGTGCCTGTGACACCGTACTGGGGGACACCGATAAACTCATCTTT.

On this clone itself: A far bigger clonotype differs at one base, so this is likely a read error. Other DNA sequences of this sample code for an identical CDR3. The chain employs TRDV2 and TRDJ1; D possibly corresponds to TRDD3 (6 bases). CDR3 size: 16 residues. Germline V gene data show CDR1 as GEAIGNYY and CDR2 as EKD. CDR3 protein: CACDRGGPPYTDKLIF. In nucleotides, the CDR3 is TGTGCCTGTGACCGGGGGGGACCCCCGTACACCGACAAACTCATCTTT.

As for this clone: A read error is possible here, since a much larger clone lies one base away. This sequence joins TRDV2 and TRDJ1; TRDD3 matches 10 bases. Germline loops: CDR1 GEAIGNYY, CDR2 EKD. Trimming removed 4 bases from V and 3 bases from J; junction bases left unmatched: 13. The CDR3 has 17 residues. The CDR3 sequence is CACETGGGYAGPDKLIF. The CDR3 region has the DNA TGTGCCTGTGAAACCGGCGGGGGATACGCGGGGCCCGATAAACTCATCTTT.

This clone was recorded a few times. The chain joins TRDV2 to TRDJ1, with 8 bases fitting TRDD3. TCRdb offers no J gene call, so here the DNA was matched to germline to obtain one. Losses at the gene ends were 1 base for V and 6 bases for J; bases not matched to a gene: 9. Germline V lookup: CDR1 GEAIGNYY, CDR2 EKD. The CDR3 sequence is 15 residues long. This CDR3 is CACDTQSWGTYKLIF. For the CDR3, the DNA is TGTGCCTGTGACACTCAGTCCTGGGGGACTTATAAACTCATCTTT.

This clone has more than one count but fewer than ten. V is TRDV2 and J is TRDJ1; 11 bases are shared with TRDD3. Germline CDR1 and CDR2: GEAIGNYY and EKD. The trim removed 0 bases at V and 0 bases at J, leaving 14 bases unmatched. The CDR3 runs 20 residues. The CDR3 reads CACDTGTLGDNLRYTDKLIF. The CDR3 bases are TGTGCCTGTGACACCGGGACACTGGGGGATAATTTGCGGTACACCGATAAACTCATCTTT.